The 26 T cell receptor beta chains below come from one sample, sequenced in a study of cytomegalovirus exposure and HLA in healthy donors. Primers for the PCR totalled 60 Vbeta and 13 Jbeta. Using immunoSEQ multiplex PCR, the repertoire was profiled, and TCRdb retains in-frame clones only, with some absent. The top ten hold 2.5% to 3.5% of the sample, which has tens of thousands of clones, more than 60% seen once. Sequences were obtained from PBMCs. Receptors originate from a woman under 40 in good health and CMV-seronegative.

The V call is TRBV2, the J call TRBJ1-3; unclear D gene. CDR3 length: 17 residues. The V and J ends lost 3 bases and 0 bases respectively, with 15 bases between them. Germline-derived CDR1 and CDR2 are SNHLY and FYNNEI. The CDR3: CASSDGGQSYSGNTIYF. For the CDR3, the DNA is TGTGCCAGCAGTGACGGTGGGCAGTCTTACTCTGGAAACACCATATATTTT.

The chain employs TRBV5-6 and TRBJ1-1, with a possible D match to TRBD1 (6 bases). V lost 4 bases to trimming and J lost 4 bases, with 14 bases between them. The CDR3 spans 14 residues. CDR1 is SGHDT, CDR2 YYEEEE, per germline. The CDR3 coding sequence is TGTGCCAGCAGCCCGGCAGGGGTTGGCACTGAAGCTTTCTTT. Its translation: CASSPAGVGTEAFF.

The chain has TRBV11-2 and TRBJ2-1; D possibly corresponds to TRBD2 (6 bases). V dropped 4 bases and J dropped 5 bases, with 12 bases sitting between them. CDR1 and CDR2 (germline): SGHAT, FQNNGV. There are 14 residues in the CDR3. In nucleotides, the CDR3 is TGTGCCAGCAGCTGGGAACCGGGAGACAATGAGCAGTTCTTC. Translation gives CASSWEPGDNEQFF.

This clone was seen a few times. The chain couples TRBV27 to TRBJ2-7; a possible D gene is TRBD1 (6 bases). Trimming shortened V by 7 bases and J by 5 bases, and 15 bases separated the two germline ends. Germline assignment: CDR1 MNHEY and CDR2 SMNVEV (reference sequence). The CDR3 consists of 13 residues. The CDR3 spells CASTPWAGDEQYF. The CDR3 coding sequence is TGTGCCAGCACTCCATGGGCAGGGGACGAGCAGTACTTC.

This clone was seen only a few times. V is TRBV30 and J is TRBJ1-2; 7 nucleotides match TRBD1. The CDR3 has 14 residues. V shed 1 base, J shed 3 bases, and the junction held 5 bases outside the gene matches. CDR1 is GTSNPN, CDR2 SVGIG, per germline (reference sequence). DNA of the CDR3: TGTGCCTGGAGTGGGGACAGCTATTACTATGGCTACACCTTC. It is translated as CAWSGDSYYYGYTF.

The chain joins TRBV6-6 to TRBJ1-2; D not certain. Germline CDR1 MNHNY, CDR2 SVGAGI (reference sequence). The CDR3 has 14 amino acids. V was trimmed by 0 bases and J by 7 bases, leaving 12 bases between them. The CDR3 here is CASSYSGHIGGYTF. The CDR3, as DNA: TGTGCCAGCAGTTACTCGGGCCACATTGGTGGCTACACCTTC.

CDR3 DNA sequence: TGTGCCAGCAGCCCAGCCCACGGGGTGCAGTACTTC. The encoded protein is CASSPAHGVQYF. The chain couples TRBV7-2 to TRBJ2-7; possible D gene TRBD2, 5 bases. V was pared by 5 bases and J by 9 bases, with 14 bases between. CDR3 length: 12 residues. CDR1 SGHTA and CDR2 FQGNSA come from the germline V gene.

A word on this clone: The junction does not match germline at one end; this may be a read error. The chain links TRBV2 to TRBJ2-1; D is unresolved. The CDR3 is 14 amino acids. Germline V gene data show CDR1 as SNHLY and CDR2 as FYNNEI. The CDR3 spells CASSDPVSSNEQFF. Written as DNA, the CDR3 is TGTGCCAGCAGTGACCCGGTTTCCTCCAATGAGCAGTTCTTC. Using reference TRBV2 and TRBJ2-1 for the parts outside the CDR3, the full variable domain is EPEVTQTPSHQVTQMGQEVILRCVPISNHLYFYWYRQILGQKVEFLVSFYNNEISEKSEIFDDQFSVERPDGSNFTLKIRSTKLEDSAMYFCASSDPVSSNEQFFGPGTRLTVL.

Only a few counts were recorded for this clone. This sequence joins TRBV5-1 and TRBJ2-1; D remains unclear. In germline, CDR1 is SGHRS, CDR2 YFSETQ. The V end was cut by 2 bases, the J end by 4 bases, with 7 bases between. CDR3 size: 13 residues. The CDR3 protein is CASSFPLYNEQFF. The CDR3 bases are TGCGCCAGCAGCTTTCCCCTTTACAATGAGCAGTTCTTC.

This chain connects TRBV19 to TRBJ2-3; 10 bases match TRBD2. Per germline, CDR1 LNHDA and CDR2 SQIVND (reference sequence). This CDR3 has 14 residues. The V and J ends lost 5 bases and 8 bases, in that order; junction bases with no gene match: 7. Written as DNA, the CDR3 is TGTGCCAGTAGTTGGCTAGCGGGAGATGGTACGCAGTATTTT. Its translation: CASSWLAGDGTQYF.

The genes are TRBV10-3 and TRBJ2-7, with D possibly TRBD1 on 5 matching bases. The CDR3 length is 14 residues. Germline loops: CDR1 ENHRY, CDR2 SYGVKD. Trimming took 10 bases from V and 5 from J, leaving 21 bases between them. CDR3 sequence reads: CATQLPRQSDEQYF. In DNA form, the CDR3 reads TGTGCCACACAACTCCCGAGACAGAGCGACGAGCAGTACTTC.

In the case of this clone: Other nucleotide sequences in the sample specify the same CDR3. The rearrangement links TRBV30 to TRBJ1-2; tentatively, D is TRBD1 (5 bases). The V gene lost 0 bases and the J gene lost 5 bases, with 7 bases spanning the gap. Germline-derived CDR1 and CDR2 are GTSNPN and SVGIG (reference sequence). CDR3 size: 12 residues. The CDR3 sequence is CAWSVGGYGYTF. CDR3 in DNA: TGTGCCTGGAGTGTTGGGGGGTATGGCTACACCTTC. Full variable domain (missing parts from reference TRBV30 and TRBJ1-2): SQTIHQWPATLVQPVGSPLSLECTVEGTSNPNLYWYRQAAGRGLQLLFYSVGIGQISSEVPQNLSASRPQDRQFILSSKKLLLSDSGFYLCAWSVGGYGYTFGSGTRLTVV.

The J gene is TRBJ2-7, the V gene TRBV15; no clear D gene. The CDR3 runs 15 residues. Trimming cost V 0 bases and J 0 bases, with 9 bases left between them. Germline V gene sequence: CDR1 LNHNV, CDR2 YYDKDF (reference sequence). The CDR3 DNA follows: TGTGCCACCAGCAGAGATCCGGTTAGCTCCTACGAGCAGTACTTC. Its translation is CATSRDPVSSYEQYF.

V and J are TRBV6-1 and TRBJ1-1, with TRBD1 as a possible D gene (6 bases). The germline gives CDR1 MNHNS, CDR2 SASEGT. V was trimmed by 8 bases and J by 1 base, leaving 14 bases between them. The CDR3 runs 14 residues. The CDR3, as DNA: TGTGCCAGCCCCGACGGACAGACGAACACTGAAGCTTTCTTT. This translates into CASPDGQTNTEAFF.

V gene TRBV14 combines with J gene TRBJ2-3; D not resolved. The CDR3 runs to 14 residues. The ends were cut back, 1 base at V and 6 bases at J, with 11 bases in the middle. Germline V gene lookup returns CDR1 SGHDN and CDR2 FVKESK. The CDR3 sequence: CASSQATVGDTQYF. In DNA, the CDR3 is TGTGCCAGCAGCCAAGCTACAGTCGGTGATACGCAGTATTTT. Looking up the rest from reference TRBV14 and TRBJ2-3 gives the full variable domain: EAGVTQFPSHSVIEKGQTVTLRCDPISGHDNLYWYRRVMGKEIKFLLHFVKESKQDESGMPNNRFLAERTGGTYSTLKVQPAELEDSGVYFCASSQATVGDTQYFGPGTRLTVL.

This clone was seen a handful of times. This chain joins TRBV10-3 and TRBJ1-5, with D perhaps TRBD1 (5 bases). The CDR3 consists of 14 residues. CDR1 and CDR2 (germline): ENHRY, SYGVKD. Trimming shortened V by 3 bases and J by 0 bases, and 6 bases separated the two germline ends. In DNA form, the CDR3 reads TGTGCCATCAGTGAAGGGGTTAGCAATCAGCCCCAGCATTTT. It translates to CAISEGVSNQPQHF.

This chain connects TRBV11-3 to TRBJ2-3; D is unclear. This CDR3 spans 12 amino acids. Trimming shortened V by 4 bases and J by 3 bases, and 5 bases separated the two germline ends. CDR1 and CDR2 (germline): SGHNT, YENEEA. CDR3 nucleotide sequence: TGTGCCAGCAGCTCTTTAACAGATACGCAGTATTTT. It specifies CASSSLTDTQYF.

The CDR3 nucleotides read TGTGCCAGCAGTTTTTCAGGTAGTGGCTACGAGCAGTACTTC. As protein: CASSFSGSGYEQYF. The V and J genes are TRBV27 and TRBJ2-7, with unresolved D. This CDR3 comprises 14 residues. The germline V and J ends were trimmed by 3 bases and 3 bases, with 12 bases remaining between them. Germline V CDR1 and CDR2: MNHEY, SMNVEV (reference sequence).

A few counts support this clone. V and J are TRBV14 and TRBJ2-1, with D possibly being TRBD1 (5 bases). The length of the CDR3 is 14 residues. Between the trimmed V and J ends, which lost 1 base and 4 bases, there was a span of 8 bases. Per the germline V gene, CDR1 is SGHDN and CDR2 is FVKESK. The CDR3 spells CASSQVKGYNEQFF. The CDR3 bases are TGTGCCAGCAGCCAAGTAAAGGGGTACAATGAGCAGTTCTTC.

The chain joins TRBV5-1 to TRBJ2-6; D gene uncertain. V shed 7 bases and J shed 0 bases, with 8 bases lying between them. The CDR3 has 14 amino acids. CDR1 and CDR2 from the germline V gene are SGHRS and YFSETQ. The CDR3 is CASSGPSGANVLTF. CDR3 DNA sequence: TGCGCCAGCTCCGGTCCCTCTGGGGCCAACGTCCTGACTTTC.

This clone was observed once. V gene TRBV9 combines with J gene TRBJ2-1, with D tentatively TRBD2 (6 bases). V was clipped by 4 bases and J by 13 bases, with 18 bases between them. Germline V CDR1 and CDR2: SGDLS, YYNGEE. The CDR3 consists of 13 residues. The CDR3 nucleotides read TGTGCCAGCAGCTCTAGCGAAGGGAAACTACAGTTCTTC. It translates to CASSSSEGKLQFF.

The chain is built from TRBV29-1 and TRBJ1-1, with a possible D match to TRBD1 (6 bases). CDR3 length: 12 amino acids. V dropped 3 bases and J dropped 7 bases, with 12 bases sitting between them. CDR1 and CDR2 from the germline V gene are SQVTM and ANQGSEA. CDR3: CSVDRGAYEAFF. The CDR3 DNA is TGCAGCGTTGACCGGGGGGCGTATGAAGCTTTCTTT.

Details on this clone: Other DNA sequences in the same sample also yield this CDR3. The rearrangement links TRBV10-1 to TRBJ2-7; 7 positions agree with TRBD2. This CDR3 contains 14 residues. V was clipped by 4 bases and J by 4 bases; unmatched bases: 7. CDR1 is WNHNN and CDR2 is SYGVQD in the germline V gene (reference sequence). The CDR3 is CASSGTRPAYEQYV. In DNA, the CDR3 is TGCGCCAGCAGTGGGACTAGACCCGCATACGAGCAGTACGTC.

The chain uses TRBV30 and TRBJ1-1, with 7 bases matching TRBD1. CDR1 is GTSNPN and CDR2 is SVGIG in the germline V gene (reference sequence). V was clipped by 2 bases and J by 9 bases; unmatched bases: 9. The CDR3 is 13 amino acids. CDR3 DNA sequence: TGTGCCTGGAGTAAGAACGACAGGGCGCAAGCTTTCTTT. Translated, it gives CAWSKNDRAQAFF.

The V call is TRBV30, the J call TRBJ1-1; D not certain. V was trimmed by 0 bases and J by 4 bases, leaving 9 bases between them. There are 13 residues in the CDR3. Germline assignment: CDR1 GTSNPN and CDR2 SVGIG (reference sequence). The CDR3 DNA is TGTGCCTGGAGTGTAAGTCATAGCACTGAAGCTTTCTTT. Translating it yields CAWSVSHSTEAFF.

V is TRBV5-4 and J is TRBJ2-1; D perhaps matches TRBD2 (6 bases). The germline V and J ends were trimmed by 1 base and 2 bases, with 10 bases remaining between them. CDR1 and CDR2 (germline): SGHNT, YYREEE (reference sequence). The length of the CDR3 is 15 residues. In DNA, the CDR3 is TGTGCCAGCAGCTTGTCCCCTAGCGCCTACAATGAGCAGTTCTTC. It specifies CASSLSPSAYNEQFF.